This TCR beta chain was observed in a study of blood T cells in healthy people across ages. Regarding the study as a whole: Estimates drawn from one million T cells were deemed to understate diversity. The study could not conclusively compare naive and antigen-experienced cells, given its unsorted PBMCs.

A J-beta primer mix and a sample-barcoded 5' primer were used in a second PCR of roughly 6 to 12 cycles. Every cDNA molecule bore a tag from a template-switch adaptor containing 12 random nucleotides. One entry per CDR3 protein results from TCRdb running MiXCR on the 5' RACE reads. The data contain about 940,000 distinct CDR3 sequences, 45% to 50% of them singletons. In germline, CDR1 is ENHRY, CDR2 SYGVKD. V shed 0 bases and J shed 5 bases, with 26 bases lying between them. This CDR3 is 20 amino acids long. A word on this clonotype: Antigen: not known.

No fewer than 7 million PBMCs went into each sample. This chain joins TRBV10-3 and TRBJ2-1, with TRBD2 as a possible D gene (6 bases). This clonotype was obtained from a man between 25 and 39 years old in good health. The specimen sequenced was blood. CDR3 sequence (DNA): TGTGCCATCAGTGAGTCAGGCGAGACTAGAGGGCCCCACTGGAACAATGAGCAGTTCTTC. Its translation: CAISESGETRGPHWNNEQFF.